The 10 T cell receptor beta chains in this list originate from one sample, sequenced in a study of T cell responses to AZD1222 COVID-19 vaccine. Produced via immunoSEQ multiplex PCR; TCRdb's table is partial and in-frame only. The repertoire has around 95,000 clones, 88% of them found once; the top ten carry about 1.7%. The sequenced sample was peripheral blood, obtained on day 0 of AZD1222 vaccination. These receptors were taken from an adult in good health.

The V call is TRBV13, the J call TRBJ2-3, with D unclear. CDR1 is PRHDT and CDR2 is FYEKMQ in the germline V gene (reference sequence). The germline V and J ends were trimmed by 3 bases and 1 base, with 20 bases remaining between them. This CDR3 is 18 amino acids long. CDR3 sequence (DNA): TGTGCCAGCAGCTTCCCCCCCTGGGGAAGATTGGGCACAGATACGCAGTATTTT. Translated: CASSFPPWGRLGTDTQYF. Variable domain in full (rest from reference TRBV13 and TRBJ2-3): AAGVIQSPRHLIKEKRETATLKCYPIPRHDTVYWYQQGPGQDPQFLISFYEKMQSDKGSIPDRFSAQQFSDYHSELNMSSLELGDSALYFCASSFPPWGRLGTDTQYFGPGTRLTVL.

The chain carries TRBV4-3 and TRBJ1-5; D remains unclear. This CDR3 comprises 15 residues. Trimming pared 0 bases from V and 0 bases from J, leaving 6 bases between. CDR1 and CDR2 (germline): LGHNA, YSLEER. The CDR3 sequence is CASSQERTSNQPQHF. CDR3 nucleotide sequence: TGCGCCAGCAGCCAAGAGAGGACTAGCAATCAGCCCCAGCATTTT.

This chain connects TRBV15 to TRBJ2-7; D is undetermined. The CDR3 contains 13 residues. Germline values: CDR1 LNHNV, CDR2 YYDKDF (reference sequence). V lost 5 bases and J lost 4, with 12 bases in between. Written as DNA, the CDR3 is TGTGCCACCAGCTCCGGGTACGGATACGAGCAGTACTTC. It is translated as CATSSGYGYEQYF.

V is TRBV28 and J is TRBJ2-6; D perhaps matches TRBD2 (6 bases). Trimming left V 6 bases short and J 0 bases short, with 27 bases between. Germline lookup yields CDR1 MDHEN and CDR2 SYDVKM. This CDR3 has 21 amino acids. The CDR3 DNA follows: TGTGCCAGCAGGGTGGGCTCAGGGAGGCGGGGAGCGTTCTCTGGGGCCAACGTCCTGACTTTC. Translation gives CASRVGSGRRGAFSGANVLTF.

V and J are TRBV30 and TRBJ1-2; weak D call: TRBD1 (5 bases). Between the trimmed V and J ends, which lost 2 bases and 4 bases, there was a span of 14 bases. Germline lookup yields CDR1 GTSNPN and CDR2 SVGIG (reference sequence). This CDR3 region has 14 residues. This chain's CDR3 is CAWSFSMGVYGYTF. The CDR3 nucleotides are TGTGCCTGGAGTTTTTCGATGGGGGTCTATGGCTACACCTTC.

This clone was seen a handful of times. This chain links TRBV30 with TRBJ1-1; D gene ambiguous. The V end was cut by 7 bases, the J end by 0 bases, with 9 bases between. The germline V gene has CDR1 GTSNPN and CDR2 SVGIG (reference sequence). The CDR3 has 12 amino acids. The CDR3 here is CASGRLNTEAFF. In DNA, the CDR3 is TGTGCCTCGGGCAGATTGAACACTGAAGCTTTCTTT.

This chain connects TRBV6-6 to TRBJ2-7; D possibly matches TRBD1 or TRBD2 (5 bases each). V lost 5 bases and J lost 2, with 19 bases in between. CDR3 length equals 16 residues. Germline lookup yields CDR1 MNHNY and CDR2 SVGAGI (reference sequence). As DNA, the CDR3 is TGTGCCAGCAGTCTTTACCCCCGGGACCGCACCTACGAGCAGTACTTC. It codes for CASSLYPRDRTYEQYF.

The chain combines TRBV7-9 with TRBJ2-1, with 8 bases that match TRBD2. Germline trimming cut 1 base from V and 5 bases from J; bases unmatched to any gene: 13. Germline assignment: CDR1 SEHNR and CDR2 FQNEAQ (reference sequence). The CDR3 runs to 18 residues. CDR3 amino acids: CASSLGTYGRAKDNEQFF. CDR3 DNA: TGTGCCAGCAGCTTAGGGACCTACGGGAGGGCCAAAGACAATGAGCAGTTCTTC.

The genes are TRBV18 and TRBJ1-1, with D perhaps matching TRBD1 (5 bases). CDR1 and CDR2 (germline): KGHSH, LQKENI. The CDR3 loop spans 14 amino acids. V was shortened by 3 bases and J by 4 bases, with 12 bases between the two germline ends. The CDR3 spells CASSPARGGTEAFF. Here the CDR3 DNA reads TGTGCCAGCTCACCGGCTAGGGGCGGCACTGAAGCTTTCTTT.

The rearrangement joins TRBV27 to TRBJ1-1, with D possibly matching TRBD1 (6 bases). The CDR3 has 14 residues. The V and J ends lost 7 bases and 0 bases respectively, with 12 bases between them. CDR1 and CDR2 from the germline V gene are MNHEY and SMNVEV (reference sequence). The CDR3 is CASIPQGLNTEAFF. The DNA of the CDR3 is TGTGCCAGCATCCCACAGGGTTTGAACACTGAAGCTTTCTTT.